This T cell receptor (beta chain) was obtained from a study of beta chain features in type 1 diabetes. What was sequenced were expressed TCRB transcripts, since all of the isolated RNA had been reverse transcribed. Clones were read by immunoSEQ multiplex PCR, and TCRdb kept only the in-frame ones, dropping some. Altogether about 260,000 clones are present, 20% being singletons, with the ten largest covering less than 0.03%. There are 14 residues in the CDR3. CDR1 is SGHRS, CDR2 YFSETQ, per germline. The V segment lost 0 bases and the J segment 6 bases; nucleotides outside the gene matches: 3. Study observations and caveats: Relative to healthy donors, patients appeared to have naive, central memory and Treg TCRB repertoires that were more similar. Researchers report that Type 1 diabetes patients had moderately but significantly shorter TCRB CDR3s across all four CD4+ subsets.

This clone was counted a few times. The antigen is not known. Stem cell-like memory, regulatory, central memory and naive CD4+ cells were sorted via CD45RO/CCR7/CD25/CD127/CD95/CD27. Sample: naive CD4+ T cells from blood. The rearrangement links TRBV5-1 to TRBJ2-1; 7 bases agree with TRBD1. The receptor was isolated from a middle-aged woman with type 1 diabetes. Here the CDR3 DNA reads TGCGCCAGCAGCTTGGGTTGGACAGGCAATGAGCAGTTCTTC. Its protein is CASSLGWTGNEQFF.